This T cell receptor beta chain was recovered during a study of shared clonotypes between healthy human individuals. Study at large: The donor pool was made up of a couple of women and three men aged 18 to 49.

Trimming removed 0 bases at V and 5 bases at J, with 2 bases between. The CDR3 spans 11 residues. Per germline, CDR1 LGHNT and CDR2 FRNRAP. This clone showed up just a few times. Its antigen remains unidentified. CD8 memory pooled CD45RO+ cells and CCR7-negative CD45RA+ TemRA cells. TCRdb's copy holds only in-frame clones and misses some; the assay was immunoSEQ multiplex PCR. Here the sample spans a few hundred thousand clones, about 96% being singletons. General study findings and limits: What naive subsets generally showed was a larger estimated richness than memory subsets showed. Only blood underwent sampling, and tissue repertoires likely differ.

The sequence was obtained from a man under 40 in good health. The J gene is TRBJ2-7, the V gene TRBV12-5; D not certain. Sequencing was performed on memory CD8+ T cells sorted from blood. Stated subset: CD45RO+ cells pooled with CCR7-negative TemRA cells. CDR3 sequence reads: CASGLVHEQYF. In DNA form, the CDR3 reads TGTGCTAGTGGTTTGGTACACGAGCAGTACTTC. The full variable domain, its missing parts supplied by reference TRBV12-5 and TRBJ2-7, is DARVTQTPRHKVTEMGQEVTMRCQPILGHNTVFWYRQTMMQGLELLAYFRNRAPLDDSGMPKDRFSAEMPDATLATLKIQPSEPRDSAVYFCASGLVHEQYFGPGTRLTVT.